Sequencing of this TCR beta chain was carried out in a study of response to subunit inactivated influenza vaccine. There are 13 residues in the CDR3. CDR1 and CDR2 from the germline V gene are SGHRS and YFSETQ. V lost 4 bases, J lost 7 bases, and 15 bases lay in between. TCRdb itself ran the RT-PCR reads through MiXCR, one entry per CDR3 protein. The repertoire holds 250,000 to 350,000 distinct CDR3 sequences, with over 20% as singletons. Study results and limitations: Only a handful of new T cells, the authors suggested, are recruited with each seasonal influenza vaccination.

This clonotype showed up just a few times. Its antigen remains unidentified. The sequencing here drew on PBMCs from blood, taken less than 22 months after vaccination. This TCR was recovered from a man aged 45 to 70 who received an inactivated influenza vaccine. The chain employs TRBV5-1 and TRBJ2-7, with D perhaps TRBD2 (6 bases). The CDR3 is CASSQVVAGEQYF. The CDR3 DNA reads TGCGCCAGCAGCCAGGTGGTGGCGGGAGAGCAGTACTTC. The entire variable domain, with the rest obtained from reference TRBV5-1 and TRBJ2-7, is as follows: KAGVTQTPRYLIKTRGQQVTLSCSPISGHRSVSWYQQTPGQGLQFLFEYFSETQRNKGNFPGRFSGRQFSNSRSEMNVSTLELGDSALYLCASSQVVAGEQYFGPGTRLTVT.